This T cell receptor (beta chain) was captured in a study of regulatory T cells in long-lasting Graves disease. Notes on the study in general: TRBV28 was favored in persistent disease, as were TRBJ1-2 and TRBJ2-5.

The time point is: newly diagnosed GD, antithyroid drugs for less than 3 months. Extracted RNA from PBMCs served as the source of the TCR library. With regard to this clonotype: What it binds is unknown.

With iRepertoire HTBI primers and Arm-PCR of CDR3 regions, TCR beta libraries were built. From the multiplex PCR reads, TCRdb called clonotypes with MiXCR, one entry per CDR3 protein. The profile shows about 620,000 distinct CDR3 sequences, around 15% of them singletons. The CDR3 loop spans 14 amino acids. Unmatched junction bases numbered 8, after V lost 5 bases and J lost 5 bases. Germline CDR1 reads MNHEY; CDR2 reads SVGEGT. The same sample was also used in a study of T cells in Graves' hyperthyroidism and ophthalmopathy. That publication notes: It was uncontrolled infection, other autoimmune disease, pregnancy or lactation that excluded patients. HTBI primers were used for first-round RT-PCR of the TCR CDR3.

The sequencing used peripheral blood mononuclear cells (PBMCs), collected at new diagnosis, from a patient treated with antithyroid drugs. The chain joins TRBV6-2 or TRBV6-3 to TRBJ2-5, with 7 bases aligning to TRBD1. This TCR came from a woman younger than 45 with Graves disease. This CDR3 is CASSDPDREETQYF. The CDR3 region has the DNA TGTGCCAGCAGTGACCCCGACAGGGAGGAGACCCAGTACTTC.